A selection of T cell receptor beta chains follows, all from one sample in a study of identical twins. Using its own MiXCR run on the 5' RACE reads, TCRdb lists one record per CDR3 protein. The sample lists 150,000 or so distinct CDR3 sequences, 3% to 4% seen once, with around 8% in the top ten. The sample was memory T cells sorted from blood. The receptors here all came from a man in his late teens or twenties in good health. Both conserved end residues are part of each CDR3. The order of the fields is clone size, D gene, J gene, V gene, CDR3 DNA, CDR3 protein. D genes are given only for firm matches. Not every row has a clone size; where given, it reads once, few, many or a size class.

many,TRBD1,TRBJ1-4,TRBV2,TGTGCCAGCAGTGCAGGGGGACGACAGTCTGAAAAACTGTTTTTT,CASSAGGRQSEKLFF
many,TRBD2,TRBJ2-1,TRBV20-1,TGCAGTGCTAGAGAGACTAGCGGGATCTATGAGCAGTTCTTC,CSARETSGIYEQFF
.,TRBD2,TRBJ2-1,TRBV7-6,TGTGCCAGCAGCTCCTCACTAGCGGACAATGAGCAGTTCTTC,CASSSSLADNEQFF
.,TRBD1,TRBJ1-5,TRBV11-1,TGTGCCAGCAGCTTAGGACAGCCGGGACAGGGCGGCAATCAGCCCCAGCATTTT,CASSLGQPGQGGNQPQHF
many,.,TRBJ2-3,TRBV12-3/TRBV12-4,TGTGCCAGCAGTTTTATACCGGGACTCAAACAGGATACGCAGTATTTT,CASSFIPGLKQDTQYF
many,TRBD2,TRBJ2-7,TRBV12-3/TRBV12-4,TGTGCCAGCAGTGACCTAGCGGGAGCCGAGCAGTACTTC,CASSDLAGAEQYF
.,.,TRBJ2-6,TRBV6-1,TGTGCCAGCAGTGACGAGGACTCTGGGGCCAACGTCCTGACTTTC,CASSDEDSGANVLTF
many,.,TRBJ1-2,TRBV10-3,TGTGCCATCCGACCCGAGGGGCCAATGGGCTACACCTTC,CAIRPEGPMGYTF
many,TRBD1,TRBJ2-7,TRBV29-1,TGCAGCGTTGAGAAGACAGGGACCGGGGAGCAGTACTTC,CSVEKTGTGEQYF
many,.,TRBJ2-3,TRBV6-5,TGTGCCAGCAGTTACTCGAAGGGGGGGGGGCTGGCAGATACGCAGTATTTT,CASSYSKGGGLADTQYF
many,TRBD2,TRBJ2-1,TRBV11-2,TGTGCCAGCAGCTTAGAGGGGGGGGGAGGAGCGCTCTCCTACAATGAGCAGTTCTTC,CASSLEGGGGALSYNEQFF
many,.,TRBJ2-1,TRBV15,TGTGCCACCAGCAGAGATCCCAGAGGGGATCAGTTCTTC,CATSRDPRGDQFF
many,TRBD2,TRBJ2-2,TRBV20-1,TGCAGTGCTAGAGCCGGACTAGCGGAGACCGGGGAGCTGTTTTTT,CSARAGLAETGELFF
many,.,TRBJ2-6,TRBV7-2,TGTGCCAGCAGCTTAGCTTCCGGGGCTGGGGCCAACGTCCTGACTTTC,CASSLASGAGANVLTF
many,TRBD2,TRBJ2-1,TRBV20-1,TGCAGTGCCATAGCGGGAGGGCCGTACGGTGAGCAGTTCTTC,CSAIAGGPYGEQFF
few,.,TRBJ2-1,TRBV7-6,TGTGCCAGCAGCCCAGGGACAATGAGAAATGAGCAGTTCTTC,CASSPGTMRNEQFF
many,TRBD1,TRBJ2-1,TRBV19,TGTGCCAGTAGTTCGCCCGGGACAGGGTGGTACAATGAGCAGTTCTTC,CASSSPGTGWYNEQFF
many,.,TRBJ2-1,TRBV5-1,TGCGCCAGCGGTACTCCGGGCGCGAGGGGCTCCTACAATGAGCAGTTCTTC,CASGTPGARGSYNEQFF
few,.,TRBJ2-3,TRBV2,TGTGCCAGCAGTACCCTTGGACAGCGCACAGATACGCAGTATTTT,CASSTLGQRTDTQYF
few,.,TRBJ2-5,TRBV2,TGTGCCGAGCCGGGACTGGACGCTGAGACCCAGTACTTC,CAEPGLDAETQYF
many,.,TRBJ2-5,TRBV12-3/TRBV12-4,TGTGCCAGCAGTTCAGGGGGGCGAGAGACCCAGTACTTC,CASSSGGRETQYF
many,.,TRBJ1-2,TRBV7-2,TGTGCCAGCAGCGACTTCACAGGGTTGAGCGGCTACACCTTC,CASSDFTGLSGYTF
many,TRBD2,TRBJ2-1,TRBV3-1,TGTGCCAGCAGCCCCCTAGCGGGAGGGTCCTACAATGAGCAGTTCTTC,CASSPLAGGSYNEQFF
many,TRBD1,TRBJ2-1,TRBV3-1,TGTGCCAGCAGCGATACGACAGGGGGCGGATACAATGAGCAGTTCTTC,CASSDTTGGGYNEQFF
many,.,TRBJ1-4,TRBV12-3/TRBV12-4,TGTGCCAGCAGTTTGAGGGAAACTAATGAAAAACTGTTTTTT,CASSLRETNEKLFF
many,.,TRBJ1-5,TRBV6-1,TGTGCCAGCAGCGGGACACCCGATCAGCCCCAGCATTTT,CASSGTPDQPQHF
many,.,TRBJ2-2,TRBV5-1,TGCGCCAGCAGCTTGGAAGACTCCACCGGGGAGCTGTTTTTT,CASSLEDSTGELFF
many,TRBD1,TRBJ1-2,TRBV28,TGTGCCAGCAGTCAGACAGGGGCGAACTATGGCTACACCTTC,CASSQTGANYGYTF
many,.,TRBJ2-7,TRBV11-2,TGTGCCAGCAGCTTAGACCTTAGCTCCTACGAGCAGTACTTC,CASSLDLSSYEQYF
many,TRBD1,TRBJ2-6,TRBV5-1,TGCGCCAGCAGTCCTGGGACAGGGGCTCTCAGGGCAGGGGCCAACGTCCTGACTTTC,CASSPGTGALRAGANVLTF
many,.,TRBJ1-2,TRBV7-2,TGTGCCAGCAGCCCCGCGGGATTTGCGGGCTACACCTTC,CASSPAGFAGYTF
many,TRBD2,TRBJ2-2,TRBV12-3/TRBV12-4,TGTGCCAGCAGTCCCTCCAAGACTAGCGGGACATTAATTGCTGGCGGGGAGCTGTTTTTT,CASSPSKTSGTLIAGGELFF